The next 3 T cell receptor beta chains were all read from a single sample in a study of spatial heterogeneity in lung cancer. Study-level results: Mutation counts in tumors were tracked by counts of expanded intratumoral alpha and beta TCRs.

The time point was: sample taken at primary tumor resection. TCRdb fed the 5' RACE reads into MiXCR, producing one record per CDR3 protein. Of roughly 3,500 distinct CDR3 sequences in the sample, roughly 7% were seen once. The antigens of these receptors remain unknown. The specimen comprised lung tumor tissue, sampled at surgery. Receptors originate from a male donor with early-stage non-small cell lung cancer.

Of note for this clonotype: With the library built for alpha chains, this beta chain is off target and its frequency is not meaningful. The genes are TRBV5-1 and TRBJ2-5; 7 bases are a match to TRBD1. The germline V gene has CDR1 SGHRS and CDR2 YFSETQ. This CDR3 is built from 14 residues. The ends lost 2 bases at V and 5 bases at J; junction bases unmatched: 6. The CDR3 is CASSFGTAAETQYF. CDR3 DNA sequence: TGCGCCAGCAGCTTTGGGACAGCCGCGGAGACCCAGTACTTC.

This clonotype is categorized as medium-sized. A library prepared for alpha chains yielded this beta chain as an off-target read; its size is of little meaning. The J gene is TRBJ1-3, the V gene TRBV9; D not certain. The length of the CDR3 is 15 residues. Germline CDR1 SGDLS, CDR2 YYNGEE. With 0 bases removed from V and 0 bases from J, the gap between germline ends came to 7 bases. The CDR3 sequence: CASSVDAGSGNTIYF. The CDR3 nucleotides read TGTGCCAGCAGCGTAGACGCAGGCTCTGGAAACACCATATATTTT.

Judged by abundance, this clonotype is medium-sized (0.01 to 0.1%). Since it is a stray read in a library aimed at alpha chains, this beta chain has a size that is not meaningful. This rearrangement joins TRBV4-2 to TRBJ1-1; possible D gene TRBD1, 6 bases. The CDR3 extends over 14 amino acids. CDR1 is LGHNA, CDR2 YNFKEQ, per germline. V lost 3 bases to trimming and J lost 3 bases, with 11 bases between them. The CDR3 region has the DNA TGTGCCAGCAGCCACCCACAGGGTGACACTGAAGCTTTCTTT. Protein sequence: CASSHPQGDTEAFF.